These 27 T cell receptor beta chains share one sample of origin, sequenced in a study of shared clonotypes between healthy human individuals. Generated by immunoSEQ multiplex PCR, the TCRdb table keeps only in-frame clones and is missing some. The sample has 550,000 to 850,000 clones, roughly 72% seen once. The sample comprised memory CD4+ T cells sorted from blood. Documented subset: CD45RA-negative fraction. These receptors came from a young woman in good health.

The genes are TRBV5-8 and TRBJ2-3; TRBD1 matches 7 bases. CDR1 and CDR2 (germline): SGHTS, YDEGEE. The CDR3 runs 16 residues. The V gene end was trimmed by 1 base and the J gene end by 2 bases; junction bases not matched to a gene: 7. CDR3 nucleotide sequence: TGTGCCAGCAGCTTGTTTGGACAGGACCTCACAGATACGCAGTATTTT. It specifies CASSLFGQDLTDTQYF.

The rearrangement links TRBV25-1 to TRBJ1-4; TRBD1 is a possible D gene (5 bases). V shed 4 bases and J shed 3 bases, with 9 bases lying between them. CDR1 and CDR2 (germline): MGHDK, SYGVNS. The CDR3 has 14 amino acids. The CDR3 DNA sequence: TGTGCCAGCAGTGTCCCGGGGGCTAATGAAAAACTGTTTTTT. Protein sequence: CASSVPGANEKLFF.

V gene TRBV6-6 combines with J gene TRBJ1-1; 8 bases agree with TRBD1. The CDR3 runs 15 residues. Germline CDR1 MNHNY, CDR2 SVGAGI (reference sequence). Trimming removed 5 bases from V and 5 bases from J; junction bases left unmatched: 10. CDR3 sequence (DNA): TGTGCCAGCAGTACCCGGACAGGGAGGCGAACTGAAGCTTTCTTT. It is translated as CASSTRTGRRTEAFF.

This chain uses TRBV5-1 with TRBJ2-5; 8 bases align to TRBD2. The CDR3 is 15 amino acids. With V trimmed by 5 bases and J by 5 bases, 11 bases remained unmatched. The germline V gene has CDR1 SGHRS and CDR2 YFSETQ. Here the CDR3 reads CASRVTGTRDETQYF. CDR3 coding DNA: TGCGCCAGCAGGGTAACCGGGACTAGGGACGAGACCCAGTACTTC.

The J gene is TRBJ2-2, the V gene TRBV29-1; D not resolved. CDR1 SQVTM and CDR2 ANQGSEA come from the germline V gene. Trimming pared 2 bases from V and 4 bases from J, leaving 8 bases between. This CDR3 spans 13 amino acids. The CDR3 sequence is CSVEPLATGELFF. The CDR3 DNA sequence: TGCAGCGTTGAACCTCTGGCCACCGGGGAGCTGTTTTTT.

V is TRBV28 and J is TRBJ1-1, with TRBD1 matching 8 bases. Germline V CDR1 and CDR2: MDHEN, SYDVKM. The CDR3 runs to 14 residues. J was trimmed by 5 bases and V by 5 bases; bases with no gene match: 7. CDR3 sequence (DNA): TGTGCCAGCAGTGAACTACAGGGGGATACTGAAGCTTTCTTT. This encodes CASSELQGDTEAFF.

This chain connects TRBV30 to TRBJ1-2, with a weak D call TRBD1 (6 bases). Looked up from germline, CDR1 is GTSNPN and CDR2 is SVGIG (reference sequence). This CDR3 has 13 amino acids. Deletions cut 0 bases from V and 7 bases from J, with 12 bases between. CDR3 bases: TGTGCCTGGAGTGTAACGGGGGGGGCTGGCTACACCTTC. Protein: CAWSVTGGAGYTF.

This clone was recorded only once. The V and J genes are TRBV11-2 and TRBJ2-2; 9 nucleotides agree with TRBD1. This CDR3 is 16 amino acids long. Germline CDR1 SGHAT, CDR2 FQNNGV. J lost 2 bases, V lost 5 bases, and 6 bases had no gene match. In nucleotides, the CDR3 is TGTGCCAGCAGCCAAGGGGACAGGGTAAACACCGGGGAGCTGTTTTTT. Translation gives CASSQGDRVNTGELFF.

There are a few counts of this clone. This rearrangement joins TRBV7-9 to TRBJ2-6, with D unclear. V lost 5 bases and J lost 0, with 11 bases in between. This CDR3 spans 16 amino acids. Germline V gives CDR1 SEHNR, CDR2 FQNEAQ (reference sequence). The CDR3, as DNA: TGTGCCAGCAGCCTTGGTTCAGGCTCTGGGGCCAACGTCCTGACTTTC. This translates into CASSLGSGSGANVLTF. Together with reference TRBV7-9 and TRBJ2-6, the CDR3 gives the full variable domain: DTGVSQNPRHKITKRGQNVTFRCDPISEHNRLYWYRQTLGQGPEFLTYFQNEAQLEKSRLLSDRFSAERPKGSFSTLEIQRTEQGDSAMYLCASSLGSGSGANVLTFGAGSRLTVL.

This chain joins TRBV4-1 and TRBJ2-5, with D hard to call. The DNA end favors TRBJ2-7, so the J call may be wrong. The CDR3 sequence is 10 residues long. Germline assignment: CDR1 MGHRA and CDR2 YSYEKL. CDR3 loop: CASTSYEQYF. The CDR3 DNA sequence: TGCGCCAGCACCTCCTACGAGCAGTACTTC.

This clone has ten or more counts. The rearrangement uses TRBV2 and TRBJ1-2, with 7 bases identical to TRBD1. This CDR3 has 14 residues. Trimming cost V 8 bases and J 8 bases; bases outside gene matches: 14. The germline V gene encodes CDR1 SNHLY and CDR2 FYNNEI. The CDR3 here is CASDQTGSAEGYTF. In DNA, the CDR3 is TGTGCCAGCGATCAGACAGGGAGTGCGGAAGGCTACACCTTC.

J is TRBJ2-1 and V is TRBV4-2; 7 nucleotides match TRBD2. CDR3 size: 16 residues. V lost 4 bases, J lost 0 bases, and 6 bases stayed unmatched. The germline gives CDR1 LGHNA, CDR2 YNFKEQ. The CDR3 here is CASSRSAGASYNEQFF. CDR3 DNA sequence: TGTGCCAGCAGCCGTTCGGCGGGAGCCTCCTACAATGAGCAGTTCTTC.

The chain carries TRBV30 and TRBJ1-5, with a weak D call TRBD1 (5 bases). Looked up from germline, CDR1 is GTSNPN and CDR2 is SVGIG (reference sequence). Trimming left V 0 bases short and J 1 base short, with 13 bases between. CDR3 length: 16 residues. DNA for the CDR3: TGTGCCTGGAGTGTAAAGGGGAAGGGGAGCAATCAGCCCCAGCATTTT. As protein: CAWSVKGKGSNQPQHF.

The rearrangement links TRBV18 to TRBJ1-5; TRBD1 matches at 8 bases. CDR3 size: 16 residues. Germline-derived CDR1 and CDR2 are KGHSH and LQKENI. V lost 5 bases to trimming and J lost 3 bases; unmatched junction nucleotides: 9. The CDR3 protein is CASSSTGTGNNQPQHF. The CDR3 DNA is TGTGCCAGCTCATCCACCGGGACAGGAAACAATCAGCCCCAGCATTTT.

CDR3 coding DNA: TGTGCCAGCAGCTTAGAGTTAACGGCAAACACCGGGGAGCTGTTTTTT. Its protein product is CASSLELTANTGELFF. V is TRBV11-1 and J is TRBJ2-2; D is unresolved. This CDR3 region has 16 residues. CDR1 is SGHAT, CDR2 FQDESV, per germline (reference sequence). V lost 1 base, J lost 2 bases, and 11 bases lay in between.

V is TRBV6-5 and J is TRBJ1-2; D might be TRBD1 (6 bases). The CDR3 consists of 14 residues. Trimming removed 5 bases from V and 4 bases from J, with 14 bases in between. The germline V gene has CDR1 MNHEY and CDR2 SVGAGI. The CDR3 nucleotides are TGTGCCAGCAGTCTATCCGACAGGCCCTATGGCTACACCTTC. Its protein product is CASSLSDRPYGYTF.

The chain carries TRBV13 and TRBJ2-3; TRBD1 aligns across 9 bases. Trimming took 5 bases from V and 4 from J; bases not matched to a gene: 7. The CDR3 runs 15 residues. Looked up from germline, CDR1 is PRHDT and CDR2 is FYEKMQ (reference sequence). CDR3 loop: CASSPSGQGSDTQYF. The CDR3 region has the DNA TGTGCCAGCAGCCCCTCGGGACAGGGATCAGATACGCAGTATTTT.

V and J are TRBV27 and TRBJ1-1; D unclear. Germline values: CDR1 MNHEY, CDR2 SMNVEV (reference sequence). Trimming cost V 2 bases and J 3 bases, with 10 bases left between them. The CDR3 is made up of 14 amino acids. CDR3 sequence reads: CASSLGQQYTEAFF. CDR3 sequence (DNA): TGTGCCAGCAGTTTAGGGCAGCAGTACACTGAAGCTTTCTTT.

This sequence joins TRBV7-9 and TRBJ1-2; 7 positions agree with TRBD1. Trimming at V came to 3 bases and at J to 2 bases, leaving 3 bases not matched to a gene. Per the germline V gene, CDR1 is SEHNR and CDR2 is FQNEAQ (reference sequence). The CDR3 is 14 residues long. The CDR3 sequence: CASSFGTVNYGYTF. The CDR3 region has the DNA TGTGCCAGCAGCTTCGGGACAGTCAACTATGGCTACACCTTC.

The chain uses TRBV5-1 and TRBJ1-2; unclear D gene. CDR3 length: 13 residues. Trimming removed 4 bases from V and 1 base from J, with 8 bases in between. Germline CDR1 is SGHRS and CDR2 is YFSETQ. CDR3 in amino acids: CASSPSGNYGYTF. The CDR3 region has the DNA TGCGCCAGCAGCCCCAGCGGTAACTATGGCTACACCTTC.

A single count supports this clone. Here the CDR3 DNA reads TGTGCCTGGAAGGGAGGGGGCGACAACCGGGACACCCACACAGATACGCAGTATTTT. This sequence encodes CAWKGGGDNRDTHTDTQYF. V is TRBV30 and J is TRBJ2-3; D could derive from TRBD1 or TRBD2 (7 bases each). Germline lookup yields CDR1 GTSNPN and CDR2 SVGIG (reference sequence). V gave up 4 bases and J gave up 2 bases, with 28 bases separating them. The CDR3 runs 19 residues.

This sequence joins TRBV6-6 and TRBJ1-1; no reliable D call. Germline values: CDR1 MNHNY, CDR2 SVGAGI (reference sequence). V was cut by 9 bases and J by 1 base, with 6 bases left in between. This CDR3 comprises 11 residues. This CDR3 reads CASLENTEAFF. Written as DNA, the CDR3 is TGTGCCAGTTTGGAGAACACTGAAGCTTTCTTT.

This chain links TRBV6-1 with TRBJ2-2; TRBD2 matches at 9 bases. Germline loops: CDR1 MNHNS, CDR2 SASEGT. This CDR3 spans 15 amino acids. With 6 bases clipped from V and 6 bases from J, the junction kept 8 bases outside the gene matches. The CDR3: CASRGGRAYAGELFF. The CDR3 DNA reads TGTGCCAGCAGGGGCGGGAGGGCCTACGCCGGGGAGCTGTTTTTT.

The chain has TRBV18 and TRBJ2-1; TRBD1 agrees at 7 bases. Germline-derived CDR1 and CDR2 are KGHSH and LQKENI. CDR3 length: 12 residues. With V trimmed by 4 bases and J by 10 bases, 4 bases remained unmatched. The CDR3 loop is CASSLRTGEQFF. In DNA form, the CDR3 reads TGTGCCAGCTCACTAAGGACAGGAGAGCAGTTCTTC.

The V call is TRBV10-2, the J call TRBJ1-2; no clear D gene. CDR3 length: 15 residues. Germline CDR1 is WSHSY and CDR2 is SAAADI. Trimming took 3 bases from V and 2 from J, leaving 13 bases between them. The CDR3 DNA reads TGCGCCAGCAGTGACCCCCGCGGAACGAACTATGGCTACACCTTC. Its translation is CASSDPRGTNYGYTF.

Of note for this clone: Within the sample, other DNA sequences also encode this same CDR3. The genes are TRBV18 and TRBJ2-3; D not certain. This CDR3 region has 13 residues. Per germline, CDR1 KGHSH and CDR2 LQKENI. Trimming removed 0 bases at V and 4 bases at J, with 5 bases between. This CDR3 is CASSPPGPDTQYF. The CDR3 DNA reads TGTGCCAGCTCACCACCAGGGCCAGATACGCAGTATTTT.

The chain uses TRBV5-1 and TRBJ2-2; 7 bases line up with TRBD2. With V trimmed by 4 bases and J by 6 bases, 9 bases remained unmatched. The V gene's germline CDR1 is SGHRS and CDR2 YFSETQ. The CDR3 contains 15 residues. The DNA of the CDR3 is TGCGCCAGCAGCGGCGCGGCGGGAGTGTCCGGGGAGCTGTTTTTT. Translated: CASSGAAGVSGELFF.